The 17 T cell receptor beta chains below were found in one sample sequenced in a study of blood T cell repertoires in COVID-19. The protocol was immunoSEQ multiplex PCR, while the TCRdb copy is restricted to in-frame clones and leaves out a portion. The table has approximately 200,000 clones, 80% to 85% seen once; the top ten hold around 5.5%. Sequencing was done on a sample of peripheral blood. The receptor source for this set is a woman aged 55-70 years who had recovered from COVID-19.

V and J are TRBV18 and TRBJ1-6, with 8 positions matching TRBD1. The V gene's germline CDR1 is KGHSH and CDR2 LQKENI. The CDR3 extends over 14 amino acids. With V trimmed by 3 bases and J by 8 bases, 3 bases remained unmatched. The CDR3 protein is CASSPPTGDSPLHF. The CDR3 DNA is TGTGCCAGCTCACCCCCGACAGGGGATTCACCCCTCCACTTT. The full variable domain, completed using reference TRBV18 and TRBJ1-6, is NAGVMQNPRHLVRRRGQEARLRCSPMKGHSHVYWYRQLPEEGLKFMVYLQKENIIDESGMPKERFSAEFPKEGPSILRIQQVVRGDSAAYFCASSPPTGDSPLHFGNGTRLTVT.

The chain couples TRBV29-1 to TRBJ2-7; TRBD1 is a possible D gene (6 bases). The CDR3 consists of 13 residues. The V gene lost 4 bases and the J gene lost 5 bases, with 15 bases spanning the gap. Germline CDR1 reads SQVTM; CDR2 reads ANQGSEA. DNA for the CDR3: TGCAGCGTTGCGACAGGTAAAATCCACGAGCAGTACTTC. Translated: CSVATGKIHEQYF.

This clone has a single count. This chain links TRBV30 with TRBJ2-7; possible D gene TRBD1, 5 bases. The CDR3 consists of 12 residues. Deletions cut 7 bases from V and 4 bases from J, with 14 bases between. Germline CDR1 reads GTSNPN; CDR2 reads SVGIG (reference sequence). CDR3 loop: CASTKDKYEQYF. The CDR3 DNA reads TGTGCCTCGACGAAGGACAAATACGAGCAGTACTTC. Variable domain in full (rest from reference TRBV30 and TRBJ2-7): SQTIHQWPATLVQPVGSPLSLECTVEGTSNPNLYWYRQAAGRGLQLLFYSVGIGQISSEVPQNLSASRPQDRQFILSSKKLLLSDSGFYLCASTKDKYEQYFGPGTRLTVT.

V gene TRBV5-4 combines with J gene TRBJ1-2, with D unclear. The CDR3 totals 12 residues. Trimming pared 0 bases from V and 7 bases from J, leaving 7 bases between. Germline CDR1 and CDR2: SGHNT and YYREEE (reference sequence). CDR3 sequence: CASSLVASGYTF. In nucleotides, the CDR3 is TGTGCCAGCAGCTTGGTGGCAAGTGGCTACACCTTC.

J is TRBJ1-1 and V is TRBV5-1; D remains ambiguous. Germline-derived CDR1 and CDR2 are SGHRS and YFSETQ. The CDR3 runs to 15 residues. V was trimmed by 0 bases and J by 3 bases, leaving 12 bases between them. The CDR3 DNA reads as TGCGCCAGCAGCTTGGTTCTAGGAGAATACACTGAAGCTTTCTTT. As protein: CASSLVLGEYTEAFF.

The rearrangement uses TRBV5-1 and TRBJ2-7, with D tentatively TRBD1 (6 bases). Trimming cost V 0 bases and J 3 bases, with 13 bases left between them. The CDR3 runs to 15 residues. Germline CDR1 and CDR2: SGHRS and YFSETQ. The CDR3: CASSLGLDRLYEQYF. In nucleotides, the CDR3 is TGCGCCAGCAGCTTGGGGCTGGACAGACTCTACGAGCAGTACTTC.

The chain combines TRBV12-5 with TRBJ1-3; D might be TRBD1 (5 bases). Germline V gene data show CDR1 as LGHNT and CDR2 as FRNRAP. V lost 4 bases, J lost 1 base, and 17 bases lay in between. This CDR3 comprises 17 residues. The CDR3 DNA reads TGTGCTAGTGGTTCGAGTAGGTGGGGGGAGTCTGGAAACACCATATATTTT. It encodes CASGSSRWGESGNTIYF.

In its sample, this clone was seen many times. The chain links TRBV7-9 to TRBJ1-5; tentative D call: TRBD1 (5 bases). Germline values: CDR1 SEHNR, CDR2 FQNEAQ (reference sequence). This CDR3 is built from 14 residues. Trimming took 1 base from V and 5 from J, leaving 9 bases between them. The CDR3 nucleotides are TGTGCCAGCAGCTTAGGACAGCAAGATCAGCCCCAGCATTTT. Protein: CASSLGQQDQPQHF.

This rearrangement joins TRBV7-9 to TRBJ1-1; 9 bases are shared with TRBD1. Germline V CDR1 and CDR2: SEHNR, FQNEAQ (reference sequence). The CDR3 is made up of 14 amino acids. Trimming at V came to 5 bases and at J to 2 bases, leaving 3 bases not matched to a gene. CDR3 residues: CASSAGQGNTEAFF. For the CDR3, the DNA is TGTGCCAGCAGCGCGGGACAGGGAAACACTGAAGCTTTCTTT.

As to this clone: An end of the junction does not agree with germline; a read error may underlie this. J is TRBJ2-1 and V is TRBV7-7, with D possibly matching TRBD2 (6 bases). This CDR3 has 18 residues. Looked up from germline, CDR1 is SSHAT and CDR2 is FNYEAQ (reference sequence). CDR3 nucleotides: TGTGCTAGCAGCTTAATCCCTGGGGCGGGGCACTCCTACAATGAGCAGTTCTTC. This encodes CASSLIPGAGHSYNEQFF. Complete variable domain (other parts from reference TRBV7-7 and TRBJ2-1): GAGVSQSPRYKVTKRGQDVTLRCDPISSHATLYWYQQALGQGPEFLTYFNYEAQPDKSGLPSDRFSAERPEGSISTLTIQRTEQRDSAMYRCASSLIPGAGHSYNEQFFGPGTRLTVL.

The gene calls are TRBV7-6 and TRBJ2-1, with TRBD1 matching 9 bases. The CDR3 length is 17 residues. V dropped 1 base and J dropped 6; count of bases not matched to a gene: 10. The germline V gene encodes CDR1 SGHVS and CDR2 FNYEAQ. For the CDR3, the DNA is TGTGCCAGCAGCTTAGGACAGGGGGTATCATACGGCAATGAGCAGTTCTTC. Encoded protein: CASSLGQGVSYGNEQFF.

The V gene is TRBV10-3, the J gene TRBJ2-3; TRBD1 aligns across 8 bases. The CDR3 totals 15 residues. Germline V CDR1 and CDR2: ENHRY, SYGVKD. J gave up 4 bases and V 5 bases, and 8 bases lay outside the gene matches. The CDR3 region has the DNA TGTGCCATCAGTCGAAAAGGACAGGGACCAGATACGCAGTATTTT. Amino acid sequence: CAISRKGQGPDTQYF.

This chain joins TRBV6-5 and TRBJ1-5, with D tentatively TRBD1 (6 bases). The V end was cut by 5 bases, the J end by 3 bases, with 14 bases between. CDR1 is MNHEY, CDR2 SVGAGI, per germline. The CDR3 is made up of 15 amino acids. CDR3 loop: CASSTVRGNNQPQHF. In nucleotides, the CDR3 is TGTGCCAGCAGTACAGTTAGGGGGAACAATCAGCCCCAGCATTTT.

The genes are TRBV7-3 and TRBJ2-3; 7 positions agree with TRBD1. V gave up 6 bases and J gave up 4 bases; unmatched junction bases: 10. Germline lookup yields CDR1 SGHTA and CDR2 FQGTGA. The CDR3 extends over 15 amino acids. The CDR3 region is CASRSPGQTADTQYF. In DNA, the CDR3 is TGTGCCAGCAGATCTCCGGGACAGACGGCAGATACGCAGTATTTT. Full variable domain (rest looked up from reference TRBV7-3 and TRBJ2-3): GAGVSQTPSNKVTEKGKYVELRCDPISGHTALYWYRQSLGQGPEFLIYFQGTGAADDSGLPNDRFFAVRPEGSVSTLKIQRTERGDSAVYLCASRSPGQTADTQYFGPGTRLTVL.

The rearrangement uses TRBV6-5 and TRBJ1-5; D call uncertain. The germline CDR1 and CDR2 sequences are MNHEY and SVGAGI. Trimming took 6 bases from V and 0 from J, leaving 12 bases between them. There are 15 residues in the CDR3. Written as DNA, the CDR3 is TGTGCCAGCAGCCAGAGACTGAGTAGCAATCAGCCCCAGCATTTT. Protein: CASSQRLSSNQPQHF.

V and J are TRBV5-8 and TRBJ2-1; 11 bases map to TRBD1. CDR1 and CDR2 (germline): SGHTS, YDEGEE. The ends lost 3 bases at V and 5 bases at J; junction bases unmatched: 1. The CDR3 consists of 14 residues. The CDR3 spells CASSSDRGHNEQFF. CDR3 coding DNA: TGTGCCAGCAGCTCGGACAGGGGGCACAATGAGCAGTTCTTC. The full variable domain, in which reference TRBV5-8 and TRBJ2-1 provide the parts outside the CDR3, is EAGVTQSPTHLIKTRGQQATLRCSPISGHTSVYWYQQALGLGLQFLLWYDEGEERNRGNFPPRFSGRQFPNYSSELNVNALELEDSALYLCASSSDRGHNEQFFGPGTRLTVL.

The genes are TRBV14 and TRBJ1-4; weak D call: TRBD1 (6 bases). Germline lookup yields CDR1 SGHDN and CDR2 FVKESK. This CDR3 contains 14 residues. The ends were cut back, 5 bases at V and 4 bases at J, with 11 bases in the middle. CDR3 in amino acids: CASSARRGNEKLFF. The CDR3 DNA reads TGTGCCAGCAGCGCTCGCAGGGGTAATGAAAAACTGTTTTTT.